This T cell receptor beta chain comes out of a study of blood T cell repertoires in COVID-19. Study summary: T cells, B-cell-depleted T cells, or PBMCs supplied cDNA or gDNA.

In germline, CDR1 is SGHNT, CDR2 YENEEA. J lost 5 bases, V lost 4 bases, and 4 bases had no gene match. The CDR3 has 14 residues. Repertoires were generated with immunoSEQ multiplex PCR, while TCRdb's copy carries only in-frame clones and drops some. The sample shows about 170,000 clones, 87% of them seen only once. V usage is TRBV11-3 and J usage is TRBJ1-2; 10 bases fit TRBD1. What was sequenced was peripheral blood. The receptor comes from a woman aged 50 to 65 with acute or convalescent COVID-19. The DNA for the CDR3 is TGTGCCAGCAGCTCTGGACAGGGGGAGTATGGCTACACCTTC. The encoded protein is CASSSGQGEYGYTF.